Each of the 8 T cell receptor beta chains below was sequenced from the same sample in a study of T cell responses to AZD1222 COVID-19 vaccine. Clones were read by immunoSEQ multiplex PCR, and TCRdb kept only the in-frame ones, dropping some. The repertoire holds roughly 120,000 clones, with more than 70% as singletons. The material sequenced was peripheral blood, taken on day 0 of AZD1222 vaccination. All receptors derive from an adult in good health.

V is TRBV9 and J is TRBJ1-6, with D possibly being TRBD1 (5 bases). The CDR3 sequence is 15 residues long. V shed 0 bases and J shed 7 bases, with 11 bases lying between them. From germline, CDR1 is SGDLS and CDR2 YYNGEE. The CDR3 coding sequence is TGTGCCAGCAGCGTAGACCAGGGTGGGAATTCACCCCTCCACTTT. As protein: CASSVDQGGNSPLHF.

The CDR3 DNA is TGTGCCACCCGGGACCTAAATCAGGGGAACAATCAGCCCCAGCATTTT. Its protein is CATRDLNQGNNQPQHF. This chain uses TRBV19 with TRBJ1-5, with D perhaps matching TRBD1 (6 bases). The V gene lost 10 bases and the J gene lost 3 bases, with 22 bases spanning the gap. In germline, CDR1 is LNHDA, CDR2 SQIVND (reference sequence). This CDR3 region has 16 residues.

The gene calls are TRBV6-5 and TRBJ1-2; D unresolved. The CDR3 loop spans 14 amino acids. V was clipped by 6 bases and J by 8 bases, with 19 bases between them. Germline-derived CDR1 and CDR2 are MNHEY and SVGAGI. CDR3: CASRPSGPERGYTF. CDR3 in DNA: TGTGCCAGCAGACCATCCGGGCCCGAGAGGGGCTACACCTTC.

V usage is TRBV6-5 and J usage is TRBJ2-7; 9 nucleotides line up with TRBD1. Trimming took 0 bases from V and 3 from J; bases not matched to a gene: 3. The CDR3 consists of 15 residues. The germline V gene has CDR1 MNHEY and CDR2 SVGAGI. The DNA for the CDR3 is TGTGCCAGCAGTTACTCGGGGGACAGGGTCTACGAGCAGTACTTC. Amino acids: CASSYSGDRVYEQYF.

This chain connects TRBV5-6 to TRBJ1-6; D gene uncertain. This CDR3 has 14 residues. Trimming stripped 4 bases from V and 7 bases from J, with 12 bases between. Germline values: CDR1 SGHDT, CDR2 YYEEEE. The CDR3 DNA is TGTGCCAGCAGCGGGTGGACGGAAAATTCACCCCTCCACTTT. This encodes CASSGWTENSPLHF.

The chain recombines TRBV7-2 with TRBJ2-3; D unresolved. V lost 5 bases and J lost 1, with 13 bases in between. Per the germline V gene, CDR1 is SGHTA and CDR2 is FQGNSA. The CDR3 has 15 amino acids. The CDR3, as DNA: TGTGCCAGCAGCCCCCTTAGGAGTCGCACAGATACGCAGTATTTT. It codes for CASSPLRSRTDTQYF.

This clone occurred a few times. V gene TRBV2 combines with J gene TRBJ2-1, with TRBD2 matching over 8 bases. Germline assignment: CDR1 SNHLY and CDR2 FYNNEI. The CDR3 covers 14 residues. V trimming: 7 bases; J trimming: 7 bases; junction bases outside the gene matches: 9. CDR3 residues: CASNSGGGSNEQFF. CDR3 DNA: TGTGCCAGCAACTCGGGGGGGGGATCGAATGAGCAGTTCTTC. The full variable domain, with the rest looked up from reference TRBV2 and TRBJ2-1, is EPEVTQTPSHQVTQMGQEVILRCVPISNHLYFYWYRQILGQKVEFLVSFYNNEISEKSEIFDDQFSVERPDGSNFTLKIRSTKLEDSAMYFCASNSGGGSNEQFFGPGTRLTVL.

This sequence joins TRBV6-5 and TRBJ1-2; TRBD1 aligns across 9 bases. Germline lookup yields CDR1 MNHEY and CDR2 SVGAGI. This CDR3 spans 13 amino acids. V gave up 7 bases and J gave up 4 bases; unmatched junction bases: 4. In nucleotides, the CDR3 is TGTGCCAGCAAGACAGGGGGAGGCTATGGCTACACCTTC. It specifies CASKTGGGYGYTF.